These 9 T cell receptor beta chains share one sample of origin, sequenced in a study of T cell repertoires in cytomegalovirus infection. TCRdb used MiXCR to reprocess the reads, holding one entry per CDR3 protein. The repertoire holds around 210,000 distinct CDR3 sequences, with 6% to 8% as singletons. Sequenced material: PBMCs. The receptors originated from a human donor in good health (CMV status not recorded). Some clones in this sample may be carry-over from other donors' samples.

This clonotype was found many times. This chain joins TRBV4-1 and TRBJ1-5; TRBD1 agrees at 8 bases. CDR3 length: 15 amino acids. Germline V gene data show CDR1 as MGHRA and CDR2 as YSYEKL. V shed 4 bases and J 2 bases; nucleotides not matched to a gene: 4. As DNA, the CDR3 is TGCGCCAGCAGCCGAGCGGACAGGGGCAATCAGCCCCAGCATTTT. Its protein is CASSRADRGNQPQHF.

This clonotype was detected only a few times. The chain links TRBV15 to TRBJ2-7; possibly TRBD2 for D (5 bases). This CDR3 region has 15 residues. Deletions cut 6 bases from V and 3 bases from J, with 18 bases between. The germline V gene encodes CDR1 LNHNV and CDR2 YYDKDF (reference sequence). The CDR3 is CATSPAGPGDYEQYF. The CDR3 coding sequence is TGTGCCACCAGTCCTGCAGGCCCCGGGGACTACGAGCAGTACTTC.

This clonotype appeared many times. The V and J genes are TRBV7-2 and TRBJ1-4, with TRBD1 matching 9 bases. V trimming: 5 bases; J trimming: 8 bases; junction bases outside the gene matches: 6. The CDR3 length is 14 residues. The germline CDR1 and CDR2 sequences are SGHTA and FQGNSA. CDR3 bases: TGTGCCAGCAGCCAACGGACAGGGGAGGAAAAACTGTTTTTT. Translation gives CASSQRTGEEKLFF.

The table lists this clonotype with many counts. The chain is built from TRBV7-6 and TRBJ2-1; D call uncertain. This CDR3 spans 12 amino acids. The V gene lost 3 bases and the J gene lost 5 bases, with 5 bases spanning the gap. From germline, CDR1 is SGHVS and CDR2 FNYEAQ. The CDR3 spells CASSFLDNEQFF. The CDR3 nucleotides are TGTGCCAGCAGCTTCCTAGACAATGAGCAGTTCTTC.

Ten or more counts support this clonotype. The V gene is TRBV7-2, the J gene TRBJ2-3; no clear D gene. There are 14 residues in the CDR3. The germline V and J ends were trimmed by 4 bases and 1 base, with 9 bases remaining between them. Germline V gives CDR1 SGHTA, CDR2 FQGNSA. The DNA for the CDR3 is TGTGCCAGCAGCTCCAGTAGGGGCACAGATACGCAGTATTTT. Protein product: CASSSSRGTDTQYF.

The CDR3 DNA reads TGCGCCAGCAGCTTCTTTTCGAGGGAAAACACCGGGGAGCTGTTTTTT. Its protein product is CASSFFSRENTGELFF. The rearrangement uses TRBV5-1 and TRBJ2-2; D is possibly TRBD2 (5 bases). This CDR3 region has 16 residues. Trimming stripped 2 bases from V and 2 bases from J, with 13 bases between. Germline V gene sequence: CDR1 SGHRS, CDR2 YFSETQ. The entire variable domain, with the rest obtained from reference TRBV5-1 and TRBJ2-2, is as follows: KAGVTQTPRYLIKTRGQQVTLSCSPISGHRSVSWYQQTPGQGLQFLFEYFSETQRNKGNFPGRFSGRQFSNSRSEMNVSTLELGDSALYLCASSFFSRENTGELFFGEGSRLTVL.

This clonotype occurred many times. The J gene is TRBJ2-3, the V gene TRBV5-5; no firm D call. The CDR3 consists of 14 residues. CDR1 is SGHKS and CDR2 is YYEKEE in the germline V gene (reference sequence). Trimming pared 0 bases from V and 4 bases from J, leaving 9 bases between. CDR3 in DNA: TGTGCCAGCAGCTTGGCTGCAGGCTCAGATACGCAGTATTTT. Protein sequence: CASSLAAGSDTQYF.

The sample holds many counts of this clonotype. For the CDR3, the DNA is TGTGCCACGCGGAGGGACACCGCTAACTATGGCTACACCTTC. Its protein is CATRRDTANYGYTF. The chain links TRBV6-2 or TRBV6-3 to TRBJ1-2, with D possibly being TRBD1 (6 bases). The germline V gene has CDR1 MNHEY and CDR2 SVGEGT. V was shortened by 10 bases and J by 0 bases, with 15 bases between the two germline ends. The CDR3 runs to 14 residues.

In this sample, this clonotype turned up many times. This chain uses TRBV6-2 or TRBV6-3 with TRBJ2-7; D may be TRBD1 (5 bases). Germline V gene sequence: CDR1 MNHEY, CDR2 SVGEGT. The CDR3 length is 14 residues. Trimming pared 4 bases from V and 3 bases from J, leaving 13 bases between. The CDR3 reads CASSSSGYRYEQYF. CDR3 DNA: TGTGCCAGCAGTTCATCAGGGTACCGCTACGAGCAGTACTTC.